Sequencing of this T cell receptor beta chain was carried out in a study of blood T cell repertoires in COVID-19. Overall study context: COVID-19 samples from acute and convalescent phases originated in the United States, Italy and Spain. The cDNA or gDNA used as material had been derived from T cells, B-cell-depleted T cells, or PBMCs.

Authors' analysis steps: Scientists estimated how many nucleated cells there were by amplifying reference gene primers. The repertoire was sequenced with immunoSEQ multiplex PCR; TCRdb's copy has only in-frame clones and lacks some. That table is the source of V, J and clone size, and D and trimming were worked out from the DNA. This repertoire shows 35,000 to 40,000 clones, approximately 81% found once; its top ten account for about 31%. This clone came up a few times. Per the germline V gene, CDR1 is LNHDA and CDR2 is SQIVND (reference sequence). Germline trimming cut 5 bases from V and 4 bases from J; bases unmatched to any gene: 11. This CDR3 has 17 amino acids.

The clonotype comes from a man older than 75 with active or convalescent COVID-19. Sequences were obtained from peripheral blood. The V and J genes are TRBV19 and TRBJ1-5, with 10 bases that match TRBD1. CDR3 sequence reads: CASSGWTGGSRNQPQHF. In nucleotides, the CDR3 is TGTGCCAGTAGTGGGTGGACAGGGGGGTCAAGAAATCAGCCCCAGCATTTT.